This T cell receptor beta chain was identified during a study of PD-1 blockade in classical Hodgkin lymphoma. Turning to the study itself: A 3 mg/kg intravenous dose of nivolumab was received by patients every 2 weeks.

This clone was seen once. Antigen unknown. Study results and limitations: Diversity similar to that of newly diagnosed patients was seen at baseline in complete responders. Patients who began taking nivolumab under 1 year after ASCT were left out.

This CDR3 is built from 13 residues. The germline CDR1 and CDR2 sequences are SGHNT and YENEEA. J gave up 4 bases and V 3 bases, and 2 bases lay outside the gene matches. Sequenced by immunoSEQ multiplex PCR; TCRdb stores in-frame clones only, minus some. The sample lists roughly 40,000 clones; about nine tenths were seen once. The patients all showed relapse after autologous stem cell transplantation, while their brentuximab vedotin exposure varied. Complete response, partial response or progressive disease constituted the best response categories observed. V and J are TRBV11-3 and TRBJ2-5; 7 nucleotides agree with TRBD2. The receptor's source is a human donor with classical Hodgkin lymphoma. Sequencing was performed on peripheral blood mononuclear cells (PBMCs), taken at baseline. CDR3 amino acids: CASSFWEGETQYF. DNA of the CDR3: TGTGCCAGCAGCTTTTGGGAGGGAGAGACCCAGTACTTC.